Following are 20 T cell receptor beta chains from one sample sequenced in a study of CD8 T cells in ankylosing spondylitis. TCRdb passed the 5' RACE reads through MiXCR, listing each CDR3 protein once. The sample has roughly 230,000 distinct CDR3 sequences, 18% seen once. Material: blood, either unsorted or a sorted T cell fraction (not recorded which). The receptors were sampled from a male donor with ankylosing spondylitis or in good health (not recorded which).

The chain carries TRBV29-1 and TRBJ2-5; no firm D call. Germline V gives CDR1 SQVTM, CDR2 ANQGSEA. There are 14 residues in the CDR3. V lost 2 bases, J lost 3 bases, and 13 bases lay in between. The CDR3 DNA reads TGCAGCGTTGAACATCTGGACGGTAAAGAGACCCAGTACTTC. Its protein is CSVEHLDGKETQYF.

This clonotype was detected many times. CDR3 amino acids: CASSLDATGFSYEQYF. The CDR3 coding sequence is TGTGCCAGCAGCTTAGATGCGACAGGGTTCTCCTACGAGCAGTACTTC. The chain carries TRBV7-2 and TRBJ2-7; 7 positions agree with TRBD1. Germline V gene sequence: CDR1 SGHTA, CDR2 FQGNSA. The CDR3 has 16 residues. The trim removed 1 base at V and 0 bases at J, leaving 6 bases unmatched.

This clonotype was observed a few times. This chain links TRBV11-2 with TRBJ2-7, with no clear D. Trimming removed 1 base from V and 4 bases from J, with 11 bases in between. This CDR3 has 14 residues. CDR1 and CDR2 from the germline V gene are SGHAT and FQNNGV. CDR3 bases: TGTGCCAGCAGCTTAGCCCCGGGTTGGTACGAGCAGTACTTC. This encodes CASSLAPGWYEQYF. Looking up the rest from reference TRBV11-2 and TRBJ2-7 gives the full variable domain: EAGVAQSPRYKIIEKRQSVAFWCNPISGHATLYWYQQILGQGPKLLIQFQNNGVVDDSQLPKDRFSAERLKGVDSTLKIQPAKLEDSAVYLCASSLAPGWYEQYFGPGTRLTVT.

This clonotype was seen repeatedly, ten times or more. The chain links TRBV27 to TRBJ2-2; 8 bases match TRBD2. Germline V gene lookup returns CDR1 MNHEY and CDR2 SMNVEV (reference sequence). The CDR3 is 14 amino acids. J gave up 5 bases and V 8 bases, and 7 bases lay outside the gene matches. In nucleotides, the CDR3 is TGTGCCAGCTCCCCCGGGACTAGTACCGGGGAGCTGTTTTTT. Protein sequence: CASSPGTSTGELFF.

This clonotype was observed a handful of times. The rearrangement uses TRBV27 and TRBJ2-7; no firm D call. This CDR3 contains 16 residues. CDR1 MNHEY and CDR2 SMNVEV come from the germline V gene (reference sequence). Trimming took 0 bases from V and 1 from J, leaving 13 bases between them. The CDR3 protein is CASSLSLPVNSYEQYF. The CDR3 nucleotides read TGTGCCAGCAGTTTATCGTTGCCAGTTAATTCCTACGAGCAGTACTTC.

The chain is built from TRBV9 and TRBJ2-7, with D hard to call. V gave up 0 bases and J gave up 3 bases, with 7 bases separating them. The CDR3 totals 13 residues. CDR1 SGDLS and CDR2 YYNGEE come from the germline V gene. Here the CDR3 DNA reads TGTGCCAGCAGCGTAGGGTCAGACTACGAGCAGTACTTC. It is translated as CASSVGSDYEQYF.

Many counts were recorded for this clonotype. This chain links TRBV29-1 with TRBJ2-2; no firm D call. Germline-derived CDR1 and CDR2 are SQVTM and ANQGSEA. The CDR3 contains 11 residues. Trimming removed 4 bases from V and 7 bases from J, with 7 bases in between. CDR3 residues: CSVVQGGELFF. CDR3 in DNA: TGCAGCGTTGTGCAAGGCGGGGAGCTGTTTTTT.

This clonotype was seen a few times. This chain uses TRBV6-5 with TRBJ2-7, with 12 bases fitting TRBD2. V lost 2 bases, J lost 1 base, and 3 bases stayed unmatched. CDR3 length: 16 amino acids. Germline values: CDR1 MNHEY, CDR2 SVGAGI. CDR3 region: CASSYALAGGSYEQYF. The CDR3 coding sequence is TGTGCCAGCAGTTACGCACTAGCGGGAGGTTCCTACGAGCAGTACTTC.

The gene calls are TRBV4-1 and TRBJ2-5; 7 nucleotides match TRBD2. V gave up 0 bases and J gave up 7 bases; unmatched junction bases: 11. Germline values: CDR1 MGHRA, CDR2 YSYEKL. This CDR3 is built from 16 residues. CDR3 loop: CASSQEEPSGMGTQYF. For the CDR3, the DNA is TGCGCCAGCAGCCAAGAAGAGCCAAGCGGGATGGGGACCCAGTACTTC.

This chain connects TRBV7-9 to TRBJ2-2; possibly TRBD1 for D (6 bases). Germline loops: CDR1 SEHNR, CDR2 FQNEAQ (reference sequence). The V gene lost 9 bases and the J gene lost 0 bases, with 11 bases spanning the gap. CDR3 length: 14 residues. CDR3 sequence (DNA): TGTGCCAGGGGTGGGACACCGAACACCGGGGAGCTGTTTTTT. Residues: CARGGTPNTGELFF.

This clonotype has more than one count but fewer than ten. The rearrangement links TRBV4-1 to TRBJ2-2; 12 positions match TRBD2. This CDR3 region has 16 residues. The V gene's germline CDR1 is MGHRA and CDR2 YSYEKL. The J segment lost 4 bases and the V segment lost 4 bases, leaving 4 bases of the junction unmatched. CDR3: CASSPTSGRRTGELFF. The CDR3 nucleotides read TGCGCCAGCAGCCCAACTAGCGGGAGGCGCACCGGGGAGCTGTTTTTT.

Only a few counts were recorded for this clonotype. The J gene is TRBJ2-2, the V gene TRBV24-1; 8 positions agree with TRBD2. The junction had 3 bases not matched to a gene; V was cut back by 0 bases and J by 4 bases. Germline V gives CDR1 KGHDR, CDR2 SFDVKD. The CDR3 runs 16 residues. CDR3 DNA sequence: TGTGCCACCAGTGATTTGGGACTAGCCTCCACCGGGGAGCTGTTTTTT. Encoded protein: CATSDLGLASTGELFF.

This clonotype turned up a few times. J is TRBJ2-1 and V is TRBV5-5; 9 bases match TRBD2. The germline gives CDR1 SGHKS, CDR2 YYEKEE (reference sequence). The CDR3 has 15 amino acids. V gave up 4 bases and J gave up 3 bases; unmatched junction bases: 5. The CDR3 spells CASSNLAGVYNEQFF. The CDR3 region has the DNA TGTGCCAGCAGCAACTTAGCGGGAGTCTACAATGAGCAGTTCTTC.

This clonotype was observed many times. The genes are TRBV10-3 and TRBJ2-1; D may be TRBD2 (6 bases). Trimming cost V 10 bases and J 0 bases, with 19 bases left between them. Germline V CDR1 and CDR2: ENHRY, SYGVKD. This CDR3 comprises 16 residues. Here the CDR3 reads CATLWGTGSSYNEQFF. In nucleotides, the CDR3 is TGTGCCACCCTCTGGGGGACCGGGAGCTCCTACAATGAGCAGTTCTTC.

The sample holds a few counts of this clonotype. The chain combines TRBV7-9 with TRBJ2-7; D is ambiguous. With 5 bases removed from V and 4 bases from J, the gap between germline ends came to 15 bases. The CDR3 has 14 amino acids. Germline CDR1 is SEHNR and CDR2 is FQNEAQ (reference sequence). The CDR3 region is CASSRLGIAYEQYF. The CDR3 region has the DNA TGTGCCAGCAGCCGCCTGGGGATCGCGTACGAGCAGTACTTC.

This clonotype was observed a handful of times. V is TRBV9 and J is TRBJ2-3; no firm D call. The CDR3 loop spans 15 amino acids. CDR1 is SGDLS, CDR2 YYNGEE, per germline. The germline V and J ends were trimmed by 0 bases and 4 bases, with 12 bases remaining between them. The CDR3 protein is CASSVARSRADTQYF. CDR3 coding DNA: TGTGCCAGCAGCGTAGCCAGGAGTCGAGCAGATACGCAGTATTTT.

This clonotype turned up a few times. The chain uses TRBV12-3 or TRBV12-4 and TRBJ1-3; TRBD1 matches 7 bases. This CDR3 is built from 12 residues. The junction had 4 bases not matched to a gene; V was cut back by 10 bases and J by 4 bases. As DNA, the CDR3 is TGTGCCACCGAGGGGGCCGGAAACACCATATATTTT. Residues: CATEGAGNTIYF.

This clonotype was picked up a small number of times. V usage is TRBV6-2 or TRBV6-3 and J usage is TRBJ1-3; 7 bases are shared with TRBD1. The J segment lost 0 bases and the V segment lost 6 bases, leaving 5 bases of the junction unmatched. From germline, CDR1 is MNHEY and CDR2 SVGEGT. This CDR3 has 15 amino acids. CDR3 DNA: TGTGCCAGCAGCGGACAGGCGGACTCTGGAAACACCATATATTTT. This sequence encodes CASSGQADSGNTIYF.

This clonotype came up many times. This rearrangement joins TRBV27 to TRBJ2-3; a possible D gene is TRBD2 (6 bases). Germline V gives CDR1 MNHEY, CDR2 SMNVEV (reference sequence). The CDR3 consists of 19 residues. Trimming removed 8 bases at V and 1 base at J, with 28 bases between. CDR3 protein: CASGPLPLSAGSGTDTQYF. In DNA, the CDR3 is TGTGCCAGCGGTCCTTTACCCCTTAGCGCCGGGAGCGGCACAGATACGCAGTATTTT.

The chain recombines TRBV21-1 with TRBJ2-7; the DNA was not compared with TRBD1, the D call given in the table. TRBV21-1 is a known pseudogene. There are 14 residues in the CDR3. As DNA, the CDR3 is TGTGCCAGCAGCATGGACAGGAGACACTACGAGCAGTACTTC. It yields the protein CASSMDRRHYEQYF.